The rows below give T cell receptor beta chains drawn from one sample of a study of shared clonotypes between healthy human individuals. Assay used: immunoSEQ multiplex PCR; TCRdb lists only in-frame clones, some missing. The repertoire holds about 360,000 clones, more than 60% seen once, with roughly 10% in the top ten. The sequencing sample was made of memory CD4+ T cells sorted from blood. The receptors here all came from a man younger than 45 in good health. Each CDR3 is given with its conserved first and last residue. D genes are given only for firm matches. Clone size is shown for a subset of rows, as once, few, many or a class of expanded clone.

CDR3 protein: CSVEEGNKNIQYF; CDR3 DNA: TGCAGCGTTGAGGAGGGAAACAAAAACATTCAGTACTTC; J gene: TRBJ2-4; CDR3 length: 13; D gene: NA; V gene: TRBV29-1; clone size: NA
CDR3 protein: CASSPISAGATSNYGYTF; CDR3 DNA: TGTGCCAGCAGCCCAATTTCCGCCGGGGCCACTTCCAACTATGGCTACACCTTC; J gene: TRBJ1-2; CDR3 length: 18; D gene: NA; V gene: TRBV11-2; clone size: NA
CDR3 protein: CASRIGYQPQHF; CDR3 DNA: TGTGCCAGCCGGATAGGATATCAGCCCCAGCATTTT; J gene: TRBJ1-5; CDR3 length: 12; D gene: NA; V gene: TRBV19; clone size: NA
CDR3 protein: CASSLFGTGVVSNQPQHF; CDR3 DNA: TGTGCCAGCAGTTTATTCGGGACAGGGGTTGTTAGCAATCAGCCCCAGCATTTT; J gene: TRBJ1-5; CDR3 length: 18; D gene: TRBD1; V gene: TRBV28; clone size: NA
CDR3 protein: CASSVTGGRGDTQYF; CDR3 DNA: TGTGCCAGCAGCGTGACGGGAGGGCGAGGAGATACGCAGTATTTT; J gene: TRBJ2-3; CDR3 length: 15; D gene: TRBD2; V gene: TRBV5-4; clone size: NA
CDR3 protein: CATSTLAGNNEQFF; CDR3 DNA: TGTGCCACCAGCACCCTGGCAGGGAACAATGAGCAGTTCTTC; J gene: TRBJ2-1; CDR3 length: 14; D gene: NA; V gene: TRBV15; clone size: NA
CDR3 protein: CASTKREGGELFF; CDR3 DNA: TGTGCCAGCACCAAACGGGAGGGAGGGGAGCTGTTTTTT; J gene: TRBJ2-2; CDR3 length: 13; D gene: TRBD2; V gene: TRBV27; clone size: few
CDR3 protein: CASSPRTGNTGELFF; CDR3 DNA: TGTGCCAGCAGCCCCCGGACAGGGAACACCGGGGAGCTGTTTTTT; J gene: TRBJ2-2; CDR3 length: 15; D gene: TRBD1; V gene: TRBV11-2; clone size: NA
CDR3 protein: CASSWGLAANTGELFF; CDR3 DNA: TGCGCCAGCAGCTGGGGACTAGCGGCAAACACCGGGGAGCTGTTTTTT; J gene: TRBJ2-2; CDR3 length: 16; D gene: TRBD2; V gene: TRBV5-1; clone size: NA
CDR3 protein: CATSTVSSGRGKDTQYF; CDR3 DNA: TGTGCCACCAGCACAGTCTCTAGCGGGAGAGGAAAGGATACGCAGTATTTT; J gene: TRBJ2-3; CDR3 length: 17; D gene: TRBD2; V gene: TRBV15; clone size: few
CDR3 protein: CATSRDKGTEYGYTF; CDR3 DNA: TGTGCCACCAGCAGAGATAAAGGGACAGAATATGGCTACACCTTC; J gene: TRBJ1-2; CDR3 length: 15; D gene: TRBD1; V gene: TRBV15; clone size: few
CDR3 protein: CASRLRETQYF; CDR3 DNA: TGTGCCAGCCGTCTTAGGGAGACCCAGTACTTC; J gene: TRBJ2-5; CDR3 length: 11; D gene: NA; V gene: TRBV6-6; clone size: NA
CDR3 protein: CASSTSGVDTEAFF; CDR3 DNA: TGTGCCAGCAGTACCTCCGGGGTGGATACTGAAGCTTTCTTT; J gene: TRBJ1-1; CDR3 length: 14; D gene: NA; V gene: TRBV25-1; clone size: NA
CDR3 protein: CASSLAGTPIDYGYTF; CDR3 DNA: TGCGCCAGCAGCTTGGCCGGGACACCGATTGACTATGGCTACACCTTC; J gene: TRBJ1-2; CDR3 length: 16; D gene: NA; V gene: TRBV5-1; clone size: NA
CDR3 protein: CASSLAGVYNEQFF; CDR3 DNA: TGTGCCAGCTCACTAGCGGGGGTTTACAATGAGCAGTTCTTC; J gene: TRBJ2-1; CDR3 length: 14; D gene: TRBD2; V gene: TRBV28; clone size: NA
CDR3 protein: CASSDSAGGYNEQFF; CDR3 DNA: TGTGCCAGCAGTGACTCAGCGGGAGGGTACAATGAGCAGTTCTTC; J gene: TRBJ2-1; CDR3 length: 15; D gene: TRBD2; V gene: TRBV6-4; clone size: NA
CDR3 protein: CASSQGEGGYGYTF; CDR3 DNA: TGTGCCAGCAGCCAGGGGGAGGGAGGCTATGGCTACACCTTC; J gene: TRBJ1-2; CDR3 length: 14; D gene: TRBD1; V gene: TRBV6-1; clone size: NA
CDR3 protein: CASNQLQGSTGELFF; CDR3 DNA: TGTGCCAGTAATCAGTTACAGGGGAGTACCGGGGAGCTGTTTTTT; J gene: TRBJ2-2; CDR3 length: 15; D gene: TRBD1; V gene: TRBV19; clone size: NA
CDR3 protein: CASTATGVKRTQYF; CDR3 DNA: TGTGCCAGCACCGCGACAGGGGTTAAGAGAACCCAGTACTTC; J gene: TRBJ2-5; CDR3 length: 14; D gene: TRBD1; V gene: TRBV28; clone size: NA
CDR3 protein: CASSQAYREKAFF; CDR3 DNA: TGCGCCAGCAGCCAAGCATACCGGGAGAAAGCTTTCTTT; J gene: TRBJ1-1; CDR3 length: 13; D gene: NA; V gene: TRBV4-1; clone size: NA
CDR3 protein: CATSRDKGRYTQYF; CDR3 DNA: TGTGCCACCAGCAGAGATAAGGGCCGATATACGCAGTATTTT; J gene: TRBJ2-3; CDR3 length: 14; D gene: NA; V gene: TRBV15; clone size: NA
CDR3 protein: CASSEVGREQYF; CDR3 DNA: TGTGCCAGCAGTGAGGTGGGACGCGAGCAGTACTTC; J gene: TRBJ2-7; CDR3 length: 12; D gene: NA; V gene: TRBV6-1; clone size: NA
CDR3 protein: CAISESEDYNEQFF; CDR3 DNA: TGTGCCATCAGTGAGTCGGAGGATTACAATGAGCAGTTCTTC; J gene: TRBJ2-1; CDR3 length: 14; D gene: NA; V gene: TRBV10-3; clone size: NA
CDR3 protein: CASSDPLGGLAGQETQYF; CDR3 DNA: TGTGCCAGCAGCGACCCCTTGGGGGGACTAGCGGGACAAGAGACCCAGTACTTC; J gene: TRBJ2-5; CDR3 length: 18; D gene: TRBD2; V gene: TRBV9; clone size: NA
CDR3 protein: CASSLRVPPQHF; CDR3 DNA: TGTGCCAGCAGTCTCCGGGTCCCGCCCCAGCATTTT; J gene: TRBJ1-5; CDR3 length: 12; D gene: NA; V gene: TRBV28; clone size: few
CDR3 protein: CASSLTTYYEQYF; CDR3 DNA: TGTGCCAGCAGTTTAACTACATACTACGAGCAGTACTTC; J gene: TRBJ2-7; CDR3 length: 13; D gene: NA; V gene: TRBV28; clone size: NA
CDR3 protein: CASSQGGSGGETQYF; CDR3 DNA: TGTGCCAGCAGCCAGGGGGGGTCCGGAGGGGAGACCCAGTACTTC; J gene: TRBJ2-5; CDR3 length: 15; D gene: NA; V gene: TRBV11-2; clone size: NA
CDR3 protein: CASRTRTGLNQPQHF; CDR3 DNA: TGTGCCAGTAGGACCCGGACAGGACTCAATCAGCCCCAGCATTTT; J gene: TRBJ1-5; CDR3 length: 15; D gene: TRBD1; V gene: TRBV19; clone size: NA
CDR3 protein: CASSYDGRAHQPQHF; CDR3 DNA: TGTGCCAGCAGTTACGATGGCAGGGCCCATCAGCCCCAGCATTTT; J gene: TRBJ1-5; CDR3 length: 15; D gene: NA; V gene: TRBV6-6; clone size: NA
CDR3 protein: CASRPTSGGMYEQYF; CDR3 DNA: TGTGCCAGCAGACCCACTAGCGGGGGGATGTACGAGCAGTACTTC; J gene: TRBJ2-7; CDR3 length: 15; D gene: TRBD2; V gene: TRBV28; clone size: NA
CDR3 protein: CASRGSKNEQFF; CDR3 DNA: TGTGCCAGCAGGGGCTCCAAAAATGAGCAGTTCTTC; J gene: TRBJ2-1; CDR3 length: 12; D gene: NA; V gene: TRBV7-8; clone size: NA
CDR3 protein: CASSLVSGQAHYEQYF; CDR3 DNA: TGCGCCAGCAGCTTGGTGTCGGGACAGGCACACTACGAGCAGTACTTC; J gene: TRBJ2-7; CDR3 length: 16; D gene: TRBD1; V gene: TRBV5-1; clone size: NA
CDR3 protein: CASSPTGGSTDTQYF; CDR3 DNA: TGTGCCAGCAGCCCCACAGGGGGAAGTACAGATACGCAGTATTTT; J gene: TRBJ2-3; CDR3 length: 15; D gene: TRBD1; V gene: TRBV5-4; clone size: NA
CDR3 protein: CASSSSINTEAFF; CDR3 DNA: TGTGCCAGTAGTTCCTCCATAAACACTGAAGCTTTCTTT; J gene: TRBJ1-1; CDR3 length: 13; D gene: NA; V gene: TRBV19; clone size: few
CDR3 protein: CASSLVGRTPAFF; CDR3 DNA: TGTGCCAGCAGCTTAGTCGGCAGGACCCCAGCTTTCTTT; J gene: TRBJ1-1; CDR3 length: 13; D gene: NA; V gene: TRBV7-9; clone size: NA
CDR3 protein: CASSRVAGENYGYTF; CDR3 DNA: TGCGCCAGCAGCCGGGTCGCGGGGGAAAACTATGGCTACACCTTC; J gene: TRBJ1-2; CDR3 length: 15; D gene: NA; V gene: TRBV5-1; clone size: NA
CDR3 protein: CSVVRGTNTGELFF; CDR3 DNA: TGCAGCGTTGTTAGGGGTACAAACACCGGGGAGCTGTTTTTT; J gene: TRBJ2-2; CDR3 length: 14; D gene: NA; V gene: TRBV29-1; clone size: NA
CDR3 protein: CASSLARGSTDTQYF; CDR3 DNA: TGCGCCAGCAGCTTGGCAAGAGGTAGCACAGATACGCAGTATTTT; J gene: TRBJ2-3; CDR3 length: 15; D gene: NA; V gene: TRBV5-1; clone size: NA
CDR3 protein: CASSVAGEETQYF; CDR3 DNA: TGCGCCAGCAGTGTGGCAGGGGAAGAGACCCAGTACTTC; J gene: TRBJ2-5; CDR3 length: 13; D gene: NA; V gene: TRBV10-1; clone size: NA
CDR3 protein: CASSLQANTGELFF; CDR3 DNA: TGCGCCAGCAGCTTACAGGCGAACACCGGGGAGCTGTTTTTT; J gene: TRBJ2-2; CDR3 length: 14; D gene: NA; V gene: TRBV5-1; clone size: few
CDR3 protein: CAISEPNRDETDTQYF; CDR3 DNA: TGTGCCATCAGTGAGCCGAACAGGGATGAAACAGATACGCAGTATTTT; J gene: TRBJ2-3; CDR3 length: 16; D gene: NA; V gene: TRBV10-3; clone size: NA
CDR3 protein: CASSQTDQETQYF; CDR3 DNA: TGTGCCAGCTCCCAGACCGACCAAGAGACCCAGTACTTC; J gene: TRBJ2-5; CDR3 length: 13; D gene: NA; V gene: TRBV7-2; clone size: NA